This T cell receptor (beta chain) derives from a study of OX40 agonist ivuxolimab in advanced cancers. Turning to the study itself: Ivuxolimab is an agonistic anti-OX40 (CD134) antibody, and patients were treated with it. Cohort: 80% to 90% men, mean age about 60, aged roughly 20 to 79. General study findings and limits: In CD8+ T cells, expanded clones were on average more numerous than in CD4+.

The CDR3 contains 11 residues. Trimming pared 3 bases from V and 7 bases from J, leaving 4 bases between. Per the germline V gene, CDR1 is SEHNR and CDR2 is FQNEAQ (reference sequence). About this clone: The antigen remains unidentified.

Using immunoSEQ multiplex PCR, the repertoire was profiled, and TCRdb retains in-frame clones only, with some absent. This table holds about 18,000 clones, around 87% found once. The material was CD4+ or CD8+ T cells sorted from blood, obtained in a trial of the OX40 agonist ivuxolimab. The TCR was taken from an adult with an advanced solid tumor such as melanoma, head and neck, liver or kidney cancer. The genes are TRBV7-9 and TRBJ2-1, with D uncertain. CDR3 coding DNA: TGTGCCAGCAGCTTCGGGAATGAGCAGTTCTTC. Residues: CASSFGNEQFF.